This T cell receptor beta chain was identified in a study of T cell repertoires in cytomegalovirus infection. Study-level background: Through public TCR beta signatures, both CMV infection and matching HLA type were indicated. Study-wide results and caveats: HLA-C-restricted TCR beta clonotypes specific for CMV led the ex vivo response.

Germline V gene data show CDR1 as SGHTA and CDR2 as FQGTGA. V was shortened by 4 bases and J by 5 bases, with 14 bases between the two germline ends. There are 14 residues in the CDR3. TCRdb used MiXCR to reprocess the reads, holding one entry per CDR3 protein. The repertoire holds approximately 730,000 distinct CDR3 sequences, with around 29% as singletons. This clonotype was found a few times. Its antigen is not identified. Here the sequenced sample was cultured CD8+ T cells from PBMCs, taken from culture after CMV antigen stimulation. J is TRBJ2-5 and V is TRBV7-3, with unresolved D. This clonotype was obtained from a human donor in good health (CMV status not recorded). Some clones in this sample may be carry-over from other donors' samples. The CDR3 loop is CASSSPGPMETQYF. CDR3 nucleotide sequence: TGTGCCAGCAGCTCGCCGGGCCCTATGGAGACCCAGTACTTC.